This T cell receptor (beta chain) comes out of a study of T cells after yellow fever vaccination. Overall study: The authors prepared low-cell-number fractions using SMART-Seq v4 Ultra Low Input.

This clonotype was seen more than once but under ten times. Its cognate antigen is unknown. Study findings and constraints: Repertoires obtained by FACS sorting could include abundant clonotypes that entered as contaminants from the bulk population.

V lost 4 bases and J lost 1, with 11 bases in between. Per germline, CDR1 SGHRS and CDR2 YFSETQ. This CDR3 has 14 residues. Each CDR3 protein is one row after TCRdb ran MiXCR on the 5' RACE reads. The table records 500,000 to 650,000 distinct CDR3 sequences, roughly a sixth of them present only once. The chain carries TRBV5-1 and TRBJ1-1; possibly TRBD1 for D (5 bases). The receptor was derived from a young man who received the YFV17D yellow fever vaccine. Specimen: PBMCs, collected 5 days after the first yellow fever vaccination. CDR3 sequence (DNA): TGCGCCAGCAGCCACGGGGGACCGAACACTGAAGCTTTCTTT. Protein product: CASSHGGPNTEAFF.